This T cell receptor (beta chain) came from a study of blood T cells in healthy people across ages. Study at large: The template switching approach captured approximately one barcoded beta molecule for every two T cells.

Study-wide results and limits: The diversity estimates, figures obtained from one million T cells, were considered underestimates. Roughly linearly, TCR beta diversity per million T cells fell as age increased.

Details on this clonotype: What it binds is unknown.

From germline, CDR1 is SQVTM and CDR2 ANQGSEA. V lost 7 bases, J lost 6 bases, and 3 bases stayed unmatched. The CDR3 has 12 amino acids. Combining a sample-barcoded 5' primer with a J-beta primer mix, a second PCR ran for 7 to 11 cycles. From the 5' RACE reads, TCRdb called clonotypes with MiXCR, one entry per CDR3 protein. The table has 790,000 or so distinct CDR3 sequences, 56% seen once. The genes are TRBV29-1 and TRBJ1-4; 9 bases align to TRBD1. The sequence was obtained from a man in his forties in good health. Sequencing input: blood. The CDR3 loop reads CSARTGDEKLFF. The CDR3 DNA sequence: TGCAGCGCCCGGACAGGGGATGAAAAACTGTTTTTT.